This TCR beta chain was captured by sequencing in a study of T cell repertoires in cytomegalovirus infection (dated by TCRdb to between 2017 and 2020). Notes on the research overall: The HLA type of each donor mattered for the analysis, because public TCR beta signatures pointed to carriage of CMV infection along with the matching HLA type. Study-level results and caveats: Carriers of CMV infection plus the relevant HLA type were discriminated by the cumulative frequency of public TCR beta family members in the study cohort and in an independent roughly 320-donor cohort. In the ex vivo response, HLA-C-restricted CMV-specific TCR beta clonotypes were dominant, and in two of eight donors the single most frequent clonotype came from this HLA-C-restricted group.

Instrument on record: Illumina HiSeq 1500. TCRdb passed the public sequencing reads through fastp at Q25 and MiXCR, retaining productive beta sequences. Duplicate CDR3 protein sequences are folded into a single record with the most common DNA and genes. The sample table lists around 450,000 distinct CDR3 sequences, roughly 31% of them with a count of one. The top ten clones comprise roughly 15% of the sample. In the germline V gene, CDR1 corresponds to SGHTA and CDR2 to FQGNSA. The CDR3 holds 20 amino acids from the cysteine to the phenylalanine. Just CDR3 DNA is preserved here, 60 bases in frame from base 1. V lost 1 base and J lost 0 bases, and the count of bases not matched to a germline gene is 13. This clonotype has a count of ten or more. Its antigen remains undetermined. Per-base qualities were not stored, and no clone one base away is much larger.

The chain couples TRBV7-2 to TRBJ2-3; 10 of the junction bases match TRBD2. The TCR originated in a human donor in good health (CMV status not recorded). Some clones in this sample may be carry-over from other donors' samples. Sequencing was carried out using PBMCs. The CDR3 region: CASSLVSLAGVSPSTDTQYF. At the DNA level, the sequence is TGTGCCAGCAGCTTAGTATCCCTAGCGGGGGTTTCGCCCAGCACAGATACGCAGTATTTT. Outside the CDR3, residues come from the reference TRBV7-2 and TRBJ2-3 proteins, so the full variable domain is: GAGVSQSPSNKVTEKGKDVELRCDPISGHTALYWYRQSLGQGLEFLIYFQGNSAPDKSGLPSDRFSAERTGGSVSTLTIQRTQQEDSAVYLCASSLVSLAGVSPSTDTQYFGPGTRLTVL.